Listed here are 2 T cell receptor beta chains from one sample, sequenced in a study of human T cells and chemical hapten exposure (dated by TCRdb to about 2021). The library was produced with RACE. Sequencing took place on a NextSeq 500. TCRdb applied fastp at Q25 and MiXCR to the public reads, then kept only in-frame beta chains. Every entry covers one CDR3 protein and lists the most common genes and DNA from its rows. This sample gives about 65,000 distinct CDR3 sequences in total; 6% to 7% of them show up just once. Together, the top ten hold just under 3.5% of the sample. This specimen's time point label, interpreted: healthy volunteer bleed at 6 weeks. Total RNA was extracted from unfractionated whole blood that had been collected in Tempus Blood RNA tubes. The source material was whole blood. The source of these receptors is a female donor in good health. Some clones in this sample may be carry-over from other donors' samples.

In its sample, this clonotype was seen many times. The chain uses TRBV4-3 and TRBJ2-5; D may match TRBD1 or TRBD2 (5 bases each). The CDR3 loop spans 15 amino acids. V gave up 0 bases and J gave up 1 base, with 9 bases separating them. Germline V gene sequence: CDR1 LGHNA, CDR2 YSLEER. In DNA, the CDR3 is TGCGCCAGCAGCCAAGAATACGGGACCCAAGAGACCCAGTACTTC. Protein sequence: CASSQEYGTQETQYF.

This clonotype showed up many times. The J gene is TRBJ1-1, the V gene TRBV2; D uncertain. Germline loops: CDR1 SNHLY, CDR2 FYNNEI. CDR3 size: 12 residues. The V end lost 5 bases, the J end lost 10 bases, and 14 bases lay between the germline ends. The CDR3 is CASSFGHIAAFF. In nucleotides, the CDR3 is TGTGCCAGCAGTTTCGGCCACATCGCAGCTTTCTTT. The complete variable domain, with remaining parts taken from reference TRBV2 and TRBJ1-1, reads EPEVTQTPSHQVTQMGQEVILRCVPISNHLYFYWYRQILGQKVEFLVSFYNNEISEKSEIFDDQFSVERPDGSNFTLKIRSTKLEDSAMYFCASSFGHIAAFFGQGTRLTVV.